These 18 T cell receptor beta chains were all obtained from the same sample, sequenced in a study of early T cells in non-severe SARS-CoV-2 infection. From the 5' RACE reads, TCRdb called clonotypes with MiXCR, one entry per CDR3 protein. The table lists roughly 100,000 distinct CDR3 sequences, 12% of them singletons, with around 4.8% in the top ten. Sequencing used whole blood, obtained at baseline. The receptors originated from an adult who was a healthcare worker with PCR-confirmed SARS-CoV-2 infection or an uninfected control (not recorded which).

This clonotype was seen more than once but under ten times. The chain carries TRBV20-1 and TRBJ1-4; no clear D. The length of the CDR3 is 15 residues. The V gene lost 0 bases and the J gene lost 0 bases, with 8 bases spanning the gap. Germline V lookup: CDR1 DFQATT, CDR2 SNEGSKA (reference sequence). The DNA for the CDR3 is TGCAGTGCTAGAGATTCCGGGGCAACTAATGAAAAACTGTTTTTT. Its protein is CSARDSGATNEKLFF.

This clonotype was observed a few times. The V gene is TRBV24-1, the J gene TRBJ2-1; D is unresolved. The germline gives CDR1 KGHDR, CDR2 SFDVKD. V lost 4 bases and J 7 bases, leaving 10 bases between the germline ends. CDR3 length: 13 residues. CDR3 residues: CATSDSPRNEQFF. In DNA form, the CDR3 reads TGTGCCACCAGTGACTCACCCCGGAATGAGCAGTTCTTC.

The rearrangement joins TRBV29-1 to TRBJ2-1; 10 bases match TRBD2. The ends lost 5 bases at V and 12 bases at J; junction bases unmatched: 13. This CDR3 has 14 residues. Germline V CDR1 and CDR2: SQVTM, ANQGSEA. Here the CDR3 DNA reads TGCAGCGTTCCAACATCAGGACTAGCGGCAGGGCAGTTCTTC. Its protein product is CSVPTSGLAAGQFF.

The chain uses TRBV5-6 and TRBJ2-7, with 7 bases identical to TRBD1. Per germline, CDR1 SGHDT and CDR2 YYEEEE. The junction had 12 bases not matched to a gene; V was cut back by 6 bases and J by 6 bases. The CDR3 length is 14 residues. The CDR3 DNA is TGTGCCAGCACCTACAGGGGAACCTACGGCGAGCAGTACTTC. Its translation: CASTYRGTYGEQYF.

The chain recombines TRBV9 with TRBJ1-1; TRBD1 might be the D (5 bases). CDR1 SGDLS and CDR2 YYNGEE come from the germline V gene. Deletions cut 0 bases from V and 9 bases from J, with 15 bases between. The CDR3 is made up of 14 amino acids. This chain's CDR3 is CASSVGDLAEKAFF. The CDR3, as DNA: TGTGCCAGCAGCGTAGGGGACCTCGCGGAAAAAGCTTTCTTT.

A word on this clonotype: This may arise from a read error, as a much more abundant clone is one base away. This chain joins TRBV20-1 and TRBJ1-3; D perhaps matches TRBD1 (5 bases). CDR1 and CDR2 from the germline V gene are DFQATT and SNEGSKA (reference sequence). The CDR3 is 12 amino acids. V shed 8 bases and J shed 4 bases, with 12 bases lying between them. The CDR3: CSSRVGGNTIYF. CDR3 sequence (DNA): TGCAGTTCCAGGGTCGGCGGAAACACCATATATTTT.

The CDR3 here is CASSLSSAEAFF. CDR3 sequence (DNA): TGTGCCAGCAGTTTAAGTTCGGCTGAAGCTTTCTTT. The rearrangement uses TRBV12-3 or TRBV12-4 and TRBJ1-1; no firm D call. The CDR3 sequence is 12 residues long. The ends were cut back, 2 bases at V and 6 bases at J, with 7 bases in the middle.

This clonotype occurred a few times. The CDR3 sequence: CASSPQSLKTQYF. The CDR3 nucleotides read TGTGCCAGCAGCCCGCAGAGCTTGAAGACCCAGTACTTC. The J gene is TRBJ2-5, the V gene TRBV11-2, with unresolved D. V shed 5 bases and J shed 6 bases, with 13 bases lying between them. CDR3 size: 13 residues. Germline V gene data show CDR1 as SGHAT and CDR2 as FQNNGV.

V gene TRBV5-1 combines with J gene TRBJ1-6; the match to TRBD1 covers 7 bases. This CDR3 is 14 amino acids long. Trimming took 4 bases from V and 9 from J; bases not matched to a gene: 7. Germline V gene data show CDR1 as SGHRS and CDR2 as YFSETQ. In DNA form, the CDR3 reads TGCGCCAGCAGCGGAGACAGGGCAAGTTCACCCCTCCACTTT. It is translated as CASSGDRASSPLHF.

This clonotype was found a few times. The rearrangement links TRBV12-3 or TRBV12-4 to TRBJ1-1; no clear D gene. CDR3 length equals 13 residues. With 3 bases removed from V and 4 bases from J, the gap between germline ends came to 9 bases. DNA for the CDR3: TGTGCCAGCAGTTTTTCAGGCCCCACTGAAGCTTTCTTT. This gives the protein CASSFSGPTEAFF.

This clonotype was seen at least ten times. V is TRBV3-1 and J is TRBJ2-7, with unresolved D. This CDR3 comprises 13 residues. Deletions cut 0 bases from V and 1 base from J, with 4 bases between. Per the germline V gene, CDR1 is LGHDT and CDR2 is YNNKEL (reference sequence). Here the CDR3 reads CASSQDGSYEQYF. In DNA, the CDR3 is TGTGCCAGCAGCCAAGACGGTTCCTACGAGCAGTACTTC.

J is TRBJ2-7 and V is TRBV21-1; no DNA check was done on the table's D call, TRBD2. TRBV21-1 is marked as a pseudogene. The CDR3 loop spans 14 amino acids. CDR3: CASSTRLPVYVQYF. In nucleotides, the CDR3 is TGTGCCAGCAGCACCAGACTCCCAGTATACGTGCAGTACTTC.

The gene calls are TRBV3-1 and TRBJ2-7, with TRBD1 matching 8 bases. Germline V gene lookup returns CDR1 LGHDT and CDR2 YNNKEL (reference sequence). The CDR3 length is 14 residues. With 5 bases clipped from V and 3 bases from J, the junction kept 6 bases outside the gene matches. In DNA form, the CDR3 reads TGTGCCAGCAGCACACAGGGGGTCCGCTACGAGCAGTACTTC. It yields the protein CASSTQGVRYEQYF.

This clonotype was seen a handful of times. Written as DNA, the CDR3 is TGTGCCAGCAGCTTACCCCCCAACGGGGACACTGAAGCTTTCTTT. It specifies CASSLPPNGDTEAFF. The chain combines TRBV7-6 with TRBJ1-1, with D uncertain. V was shortened by 2 bases and J by 3 bases, with 13 bases between the two germline ends. Germline CDR1 is SGHVS and CDR2 is FNYEAQ. The CDR3 is 15 residues long.

This clonotype came up many times. V usage is TRBV9 and J usage is TRBJ2-3, with 9 bases identical to TRBD2. CDR1 and CDR2 (germline): SGDLS, YYNGEE. The V and J ends lost 0 bases and 4 bases, in that order; junction bases with no gene match: 6. This CDR3 is 16 amino acids long. CDR3: CASSVAPAGGPDTQYF. The CDR3 bases are TGTGCCAGCAGCGTAGCCCCAGCGGGAGGCCCAGATACGCAGTATTTT.

This clonotype has a count of ten or more. The chain has TRBV30 and TRBJ1-2; no reliable D call. V dropped 5 bases and J dropped 1 base, with 8 bases sitting between them. The CDR3 consists of 12 residues. Looked up from germline, CDR1 is GTSNPN and CDR2 is SVGIG (reference sequence). The DNA for the CDR3 is TGTGCCTGGGTTGGTCGTAACTATGGCTACACCTTC. It is translated as CAWVGRNYGYTF.

This rearrangement joins TRBV5-1 to TRBJ1-6, with a weak D call TRBD1 (5 bases). The CDR3 consists of 16 residues. Germline CDR1 reads SGHRS; CDR2 reads YFSETQ. V lost 2 bases, J lost 5 bases, and 14 bases lay in between. The chain's CDR3 is CASSFSMGLNNSPLHF. The CDR3 bases are TGCGCCAGCAGCTTCTCAATGGGACTAAATAATTCACCCCTCCACTTT.

J is TRBJ2-7 and V is TRBV11-3, with D perhaps matching TRBD2 (5 bases). Germline CDR1 reads SGHNT; CDR2 reads YENEEA. The CDR3 covers 13 residues. Trimming removed 6 bases from V and 3 bases from J, with 12 bases in between. For the CDR3, the DNA is TGTGCCAGCAGGAAGGACGGGAACTACGAGCAGTACTTC. Translated, it gives CASRKDGNYEQYF.